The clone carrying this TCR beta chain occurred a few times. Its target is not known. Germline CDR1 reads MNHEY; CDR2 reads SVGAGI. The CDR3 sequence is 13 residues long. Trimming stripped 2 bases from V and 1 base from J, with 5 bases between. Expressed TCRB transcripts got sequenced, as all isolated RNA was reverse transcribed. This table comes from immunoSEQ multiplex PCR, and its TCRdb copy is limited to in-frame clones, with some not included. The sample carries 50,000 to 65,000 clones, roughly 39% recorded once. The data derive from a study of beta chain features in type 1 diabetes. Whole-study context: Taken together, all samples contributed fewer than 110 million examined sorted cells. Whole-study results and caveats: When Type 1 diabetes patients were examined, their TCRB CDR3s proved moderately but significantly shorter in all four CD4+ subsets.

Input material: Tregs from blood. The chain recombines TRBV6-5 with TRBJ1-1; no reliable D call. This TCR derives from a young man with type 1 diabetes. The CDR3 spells CASSYNGNTEAFF. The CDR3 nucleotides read TGTGCCAGCAGTTACAACGGGAACACTGAAGCTTTCTTT.